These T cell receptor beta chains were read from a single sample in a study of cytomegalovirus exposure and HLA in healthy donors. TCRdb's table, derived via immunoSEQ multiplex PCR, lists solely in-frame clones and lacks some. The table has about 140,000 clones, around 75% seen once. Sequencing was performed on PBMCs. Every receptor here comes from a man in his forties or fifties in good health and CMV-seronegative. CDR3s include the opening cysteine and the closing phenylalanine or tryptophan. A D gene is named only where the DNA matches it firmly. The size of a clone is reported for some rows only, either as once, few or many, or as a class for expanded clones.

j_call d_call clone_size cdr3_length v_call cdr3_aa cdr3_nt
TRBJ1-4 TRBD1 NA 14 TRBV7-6 CASSDDRAGEKLFF TGTGCCAGCAGCGACGACAGGGCTGGAGAAAAACTGTTTTTT
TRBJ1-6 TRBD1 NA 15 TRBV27 CASSLSTGGHSPLHF TGTGCCAGCAGTTTATCGACAGGGGGCCATTCACCCCTCCACTTT
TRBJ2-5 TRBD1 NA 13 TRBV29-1 CSGRTGPIETQYF TGCAGCGGGCGGACAGGGCCGATAGAGACCCAGTACTTC
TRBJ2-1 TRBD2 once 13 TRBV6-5 CASSYSTGGEQFF TGTGCCAGCAGTTACTCGACGGGAGGTGAGCAGTTCTTC
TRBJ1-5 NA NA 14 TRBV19 CASSIESGNQPQHF TGTGCCAGTAGTATAGAGTCGGGCAATCAGCCCCAGCATTTT
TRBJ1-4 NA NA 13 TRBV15 CATSIRTAEKLFF TGTGCCACCAGCATACGGACAGCAGAAAAACTGTTTTTT
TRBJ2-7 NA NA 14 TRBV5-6 CASSPRLDSYEQYF TGTGCCAGCAGTCCCCGACTGGATTCCTACGAGCAGTACTTC
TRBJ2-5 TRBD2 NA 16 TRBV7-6 CASSPPGGWYQETQYF TGTGCCAGCAGCCCTCCGGGGGGTTGGTACCAAGAGACCCAGTACTTC
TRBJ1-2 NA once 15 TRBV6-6 CASSYYGQTNYGYTF TGTGCCAGCAGTTACTATGGACAGACTAACTATGGCTACACCTTC
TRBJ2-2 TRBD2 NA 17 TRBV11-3 CASSLVTSAKNTGELFF TGTGCCAGCAGCTTAGTCACTAGCGCCAAAAACACCGGGGAGCTGTTTTTT
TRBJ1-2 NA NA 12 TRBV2 CASSELDYGYTF TGTGCCAGCAGTGAATTAGACTATGGCTACACCTTC
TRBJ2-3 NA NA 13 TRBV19 CASSIRGADTQYF TGTGCCAGTAGTATCCGAGGAGCAGATACGCAGTATTTT
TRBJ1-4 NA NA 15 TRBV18 CASSPIQASNEKLFF TGTGCCAGCTCACCAATCCAGGCGTCGAATGAAAAACTGTTTTTT
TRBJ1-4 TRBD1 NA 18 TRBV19 CASSSLTGGYATNEKLFF TGTGCCAGTAGTAGTCTGACAGGGGGTTATGCAACTAATGAAAAACTGTTTTTT
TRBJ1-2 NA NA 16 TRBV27 CASSLRGAQGIDGYTF TGTGCCAGCAGTTTGCGGGGGGCGCAAGGTATTGATGGCTACACCTTC
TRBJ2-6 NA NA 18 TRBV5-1 CASSLSAGDASGANVLTF TGCGCCAGCAGCTTGAGTGCAGGGGATGCGTCTGGGGCCAACGTCCTGACTTTC
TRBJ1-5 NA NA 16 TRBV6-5 CASSSGRDKSNQPQHF TGTGCCAGCAGTTCTGGTCGTGACAAGAGCAATCAGCCCCAGCATTTT
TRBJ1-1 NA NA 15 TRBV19 CASSIVGIRVREAFF TGTGCCAGTAGTATCGTGGGTATCCGCGTGAGGGAAGCTTTCTTT
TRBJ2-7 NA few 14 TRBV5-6 CASSRLGMNYEQYF TGTGCCAGCAGCCGGCTCGGGATGAATTACGAGCAGTACTTC
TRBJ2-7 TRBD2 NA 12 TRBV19 CASSIMGGEQYF TGTGCCAGTAGTATAATGGGAGGGGAGCAGTACTTC
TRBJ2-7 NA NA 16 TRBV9 CASSVALQEPFSGQYF TGTGCCAGCAGCGTAGCTCTACAGGAGCCCTTCTCCGGGCAGTACTTC
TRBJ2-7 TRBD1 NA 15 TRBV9 CASSGSGQGAYEQYF TGTGCCAGCAGCGGGTCGGGACAGGGCGCCTACGAGCAGTACTTC
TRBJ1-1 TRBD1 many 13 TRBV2 CAGATGAGTEAFF TGTGCCGGCGCAACAGGGGCGGGCACTGAAGCTTTCTTT
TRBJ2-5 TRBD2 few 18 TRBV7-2 CASSLALRLAGGLGTQYF TGTGCCAGCAGCTTAGCGCTAAGACTAGCGGGGGGGCTCGGGACCCAGTACTTC
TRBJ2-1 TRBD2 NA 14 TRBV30 CAYEGLAGGGEQFF TGTGCCTACGAAGGACTAGCGGGGGGTGGTGAGCAGTTCTTC
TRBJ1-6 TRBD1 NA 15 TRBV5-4 CASSPRQGANSPLHF TGTGCCAGCAGCCCCAGACAGGGGGCGAATTCACCCCTCCACTTT
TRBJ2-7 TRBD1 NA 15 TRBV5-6 CASSLPTGGFYEQYF TGTGCCAGCAGCTTGCCGACAGGGGGCTTCTATGAGCAGTACTTC
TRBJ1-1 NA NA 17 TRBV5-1 CASRAQGAVAGNTEAFF TGCGCCAGCAGAGCCCAAGGCGCCGTAGCTGGGAACACTGAAGCTTTCTTT
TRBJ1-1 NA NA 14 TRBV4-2 CASSQVQAYTEASF TGTGCCAGCAGCCAAGTGCAGGCCTACACTGAAGCTTCCTTT
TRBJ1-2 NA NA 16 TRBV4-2 CASSQDLGQGFSGYTF TGTGCCAGCAGCCAAGATTTAGGGCAGGGTTTTTCTGGCTACACCTTC
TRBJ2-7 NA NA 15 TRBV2 CASSEAPSTYYEQYF TGTGCCAGCAGTGAAGCACCTAGCACCTACTACGAGCAGTACTTC
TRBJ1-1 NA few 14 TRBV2 CASSLEQVETEAFF TGTGCCAGCAGTCTGGAACAGGTCGAAACCGAAGCTTTCTTT
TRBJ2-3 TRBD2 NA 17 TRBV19 CASSLDGLAGGRVTQYF TGTGCCAGTAGCCTAGACGGACTAGCGGGGGGCCGGGTTACGCAGTATTTT
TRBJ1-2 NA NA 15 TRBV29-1 CSVHGTENYIYGYTF TGCAGCGTACACGGGACTGAAAATTACATCTATGGCTACACCTTC
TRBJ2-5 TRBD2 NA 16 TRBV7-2 CASSWVGGGNQETQYF TGTGCCAGCAGCTGGGTTGGCGGGGGGAACCAAGAGACCCAGTACTTC
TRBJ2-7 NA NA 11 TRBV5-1 CASSAGYEQYF TGCGCCAGCAGCGCGGGATATGAGCAGTACTTC
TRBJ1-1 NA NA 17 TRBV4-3 CASSQDTIGGTNTEAFF TGCGCCAGCAGCCAAGATACAATAGGGGGTACGAACACTGAAGCTTTCTTT
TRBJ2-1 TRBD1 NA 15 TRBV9 CASSVVGGPANEQFF TGTGCCAGCAGCGTAGTAGGGGGCCCCGCCAATGAGCAGTTCTTC
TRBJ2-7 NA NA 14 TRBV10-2 CASSEGRISYEQYF TGCGCCAGCAGTGAGGGCAGAATCTCCTACGAGCAGTACTTC
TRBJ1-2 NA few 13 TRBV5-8 CASSLADFGGYTF TGTGCCAGCAGCTTGGCAGACTTTGGGGGCTACACCTTC
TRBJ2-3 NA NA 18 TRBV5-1 CASSYVQGGANSTDTQYF TGCGCCAGCAGTTACGTCCAGGGCGGGGCGAATAGCACAGATACGCAGTATTTT
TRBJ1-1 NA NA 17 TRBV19 CASTKRDRSHMNTEAFF TGTGCCAGTACCAAAAGAGACAGGTCCCACATGAACACTGAAGCTTTCTTT
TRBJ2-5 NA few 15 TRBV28 CASSFALQGQETQYF TGTGCCAGCAGTTTTGCGTTGCAGGGCCAAGAGACCCAGTACTTC
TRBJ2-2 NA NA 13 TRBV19 CASTARGPGELFF TGTGCCAGTACCGCAAGAGGCCCCGGGGAGCTGTTTTTT
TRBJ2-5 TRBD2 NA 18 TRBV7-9 CASSPGTSGFIFQETQYF TGTGCCAGCAGCCCCGGGACTAGCGGGTTCATATTCCAAGAGACCCAGTACTTC
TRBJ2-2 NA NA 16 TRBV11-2 CASSFWLSEGTGELFF TGTGCCAGCAGCTTTTGGTTATCCGAGGGCACCGGGGAGCTGTTTTTT
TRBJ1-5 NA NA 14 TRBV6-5 CASSYFQGNQPQHF TGTGCCAGCAGTTACTTCCAGGGTAATCAGCCCCAGCATTTT
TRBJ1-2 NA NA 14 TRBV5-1 CASRPPMGQRGYTF TGCGCCAGCAGACCCCCGATGGGGCAACGTGGCTACACCTTC
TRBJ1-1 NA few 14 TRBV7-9 CASSFQGANTEAFF TGTGCCAGCAGCTTTCAAGGGGCTAACACTGAAGCTTTCTTT
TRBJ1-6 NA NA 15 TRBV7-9 CASSLDWEVGSPLHF TGTGCCAGCAGCTTAGACTGGGAGGTCGGCTCACCCCTCCACTTT
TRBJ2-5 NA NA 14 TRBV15 CATSSLRVQETQYF TGTGCCACCAGCAGCCTCAGGGTCCAAGAGACCCAGTACTTC
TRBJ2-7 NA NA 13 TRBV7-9 CASVGRRSYEQYF TGTGCCAGCGTGGGGAGACGCTCCTACGAGCAGTACTTC
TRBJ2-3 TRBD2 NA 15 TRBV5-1 CASSPGGGTTNTQYF TGCGCCAGCAGCCCCGGGGGGGGCACCACGAATACGCAGTATTTT
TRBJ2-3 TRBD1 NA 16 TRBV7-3 CASSPRTGGTTDTQYF TGTGCCAGCAGCCCCCGGACAGGGGGGACTACAGATACGCAGTATTTT
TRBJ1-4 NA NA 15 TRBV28 CASSLSGGLKEKLFF TGTGCCAGCAGTTTATCCGGGGGGCTAAAGGAAAAACTGTTTTTT